One sample yielded the 12 T cell receptor beta chains listed below, sequenced in a study of T cells after posttransplantation cyclophosphamide. The data were produced by immunoSEQ multiplex PCR, yet TCRdb's version contains in-frame clones alone and is incomplete. The sample yields 20,000 to 30,000 clones, without any singletons. The sequenced sample consisted of PBMCs. These TCRs come from a woman between 50 and 59 years old in good health, CMV-negative, and a related stem cell transplant donor.

This clone was observed at least ten times. V gene TRBV5-1 combines with J gene TRBJ1-6, with TRBD1 matching 9 bases. This CDR3 contains 19 residues. Germline CDR1 and CDR2: SGHRS and YFSETQ. The V gene end was trimmed by 4 bases and the J gene end by 9 bases; junction bases not matched to a gene: 20. CDR3 amino acids: CASSRISGGTRDRVSPLHF. The CDR3 nucleotides read TGCGCCAGCAGCCGGATCTCTGGGGGGACCCGGGACAGGGTTTCACCCCTCCACTTT.

This clone was counted at least ten times. The chain recombines TRBV5-1 with TRBJ1-2; perhaps TRBD1 as D (5 bases). V was cut by 0 bases and J by 2 bases, with 8 bases left in between. CDR3 length: 14 amino acids. Per the germline V gene, CDR1 is SGHRS and CDR2 is YFSETQ. CDR3 nucleotides: TGCGCCAGCAGCTTGGTGCCAGGGAACTATGGCTACACCTTC. As protein: CASSLVPGNYGYTF.

The table lists this clone with many counts. DNA of the CDR3: TGTGCCAGCAGTCCGTACAATGAGCAGTTCTTC. The encoded protein is CASSPYNEQFF. The chain joins TRBV28 to TRBJ2-1; D call uncertain. There are 11 residues in the CDR3. V gave up 5 bases and J gave up 4 bases, with 3 bases separating them. The V gene's germline CDR1 is MDHEN and CDR2 SYDVKM.

This clone was picked up a small number of times. A far larger clone is only one base removed, so a read error is likely. The chain employs TRBV6-6 and TRBJ2-5; a weak D match, TRBD1 (6 bases). The J call may be in error: the DNA end matches TRBJ2-7 better. This CDR3 region has 12 residues. Germline CDR1 MNHNY, CDR2 SVGAGI (reference sequence). The CDR3 sequence is CASRQGTYEQYF. The CDR3 coding sequence is TGTGCCAGCAGACAGGGTACCTACGAGCAGTACTTC.

This clone has at least ten counts. No conserved phenylalanine or tryptophan ends this CDR3, so it is likely a read error. No DNA is shown, since the ends of the CDR3 on it are uncertain; the CDR3 is the one TCRdb lists. J is TRBJ2-7 and V is TRBV28; no DNA check was done on the table's D call, TRBD1. A total of 15 residues make up the CDR3, ends included. Germline V gene sequence: CDR1 MDHEN, CDR2 SYDVKM. CDR3: CASSLRIGQGTGPPG.

This clone has at least ten counts. J is TRBJ1-1 and V is TRBV18, with 10 nucleotides matching TRBD1. The CDR3 sequence is 17 residues long. V lost 3 bases to trimming and J lost 5 bases; unmatched junction nucleotides: 12. Germline-derived CDR1 and CDR2 are KGHSH and LQKENI. The CDR3 coding sequence is TGTGCCAGCTCACCTTCCCGTGCCCCGGGACAGGGGACTGAAGCTTTCTTT. Its protein is CASSPSRAPGQGTEAFF.

There are many counts of this clone. This chain uses TRBV7-9 with TRBJ2-5; TRBD2 is a possible D gene (6 bases). This CDR3 spans 14 amino acids. Trimming shortened V by 1 base and J by 5 bases, and 11 bases separated the two germline ends. Looked up from germline, CDR1 is SEHNR and CDR2 is FQNEAQ (reference sequence). CDR3 amino acids: CASSLGGGGETQYF. The DNA for the CDR3 is TGTGCCAGCAGCTTAGGAGGCGGAGGGGAGACCCAGTACTTC. Combining the CDR3 with reference TRBV7-9 and TRBJ2-5 gives the whole variable domain DTGVSQNPRHKITKRGQNVTFRCDPISEHNRLYWYRQTLGQGPEFLTYFQNEAQLEKSRLLSDRFSAERPKGSFSTLEIQRTEQGDSAMYLCASSLGGGGETQYFGPGTRLLVL.

This clone came up a few times. The V call is TRBV28, the J call TRBJ2-5; 7 bases agree with TRBD2. V shed 2 bases and J 2 bases; nucleotides not matched to a gene: 2. Germline CDR1 MDHEN, CDR2 SYDVKM. This CDR3 is built from 14 residues. The DNA of the CDR3 is TGTGCCAGCAGTTTAGCTAGCGGACAAGAGACCCAGTACTTC. Amino acids: CASSLASGQETQYF.

The sample holds many counts of this clone. The rearrangement joins TRBV14 to TRBJ1-2; unclear D gene. V lost 0 bases, J lost 8 bases, and 13 bases lay in between. Germline V gives CDR1 SGHDN, CDR2 FVKESK. This CDR3 is 14 amino acids long. In DNA form, the CDR3 reads TGTGCCAGCAGCCAAGAGGACCGAGCTAGCGGCTACACCTTC. It yields the protein CASSQEDRASGYTF.

This clone showed up many times. The chain couples TRBV27 to TRBJ2-3; D is perhaps TRBD1 (5 bases). Germline loops: CDR1 MNHEY, CDR2 SMNVEV (reference sequence). This CDR3 is built from 15 residues. The V and J ends lost 3 bases and 2 bases respectively, with 12 bases between them. CDR3 DNA: TGTGCCAGCAGTTTTGGCAGGGTGAACACAGATACGCAGTATTTT. Amino acids: CASSFGRVNTDTQYF.

This clone was picked up many times. Here the CDR3 reads CSVESGGYGYTF. The CDR3 nucleotides are TGCAGCGTCGAGTCAGGGGGCTATGGCTACACCTTC. This sequence joins TRBV29-1 and TRBJ1-2, with 7 bases fitting TRBD1. The CDR3 contains 12 residues. Looked up from germline, CDR1 is SQVTM and CDR2 is ANQGSEA. Losses at the gene ends were 6 bases for V and 4 bases for J; bases not matched to a gene: 5.

Ten or more counts support this clone. The rearrangement joins TRBV27 to TRBJ2-3, with TRBD2 as a possible D gene (6 bases). This CDR3 contains 13 residues. Germline CDR1 is MNHEY and CDR2 is SMNVEV (reference sequence). The V gene lost 4 bases and the J gene lost 3 bases, with 8 bases spanning the gap. CDR3 nucleotide sequence: TGTGCCAGCAGTTCGGCGGGAACAGATACGCAGTATTTT. This encodes CASSSAGTDTQYF.